One and the same sample provided the 18 T cell receptor beta chains below, sequenced in a study of T cells in Graves' hyperthyroidism and ophthalmopathy. TCR beta CDR3 regions were amplified from RNA. An initial round of RT-PCR targeting the TCR CDR3 relied on the HTBI primer set. Each CDR3 protein gets one entry after TCRdb re-called the multiplex PCR reads with MiXCR. The repertoire holds roughly 510,000 distinct CDR3 sequences, with 40% to 50% as singletons. The sample was peripheral blood or thyroid tissue (not recorded which). These receptors originate from an adult woman with Graves' disease, either hyperthyroidism or ophthalmopathy (not recorded which).

This clonotype has ten or more counts. The chain is built from TRBV10-3 and TRBJ1-6; TRBD1 matches 7 bases. The CDR3 extends over 15 amino acids. Germline assignment: CDR1 ENHRY and CDR2 SYGVKD. Germline trimming cut 4 bases from V and 5 bases from J; bases unmatched to any gene: 5. CDR3 protein: CAISATGTDNSPLHF. DNA of the CDR3: TGTGCCATCAGTGCTACCGGGACAGATAATTCACCCCTCCACTTT.

V is TRBV29-1 and J is TRBJ2-7, with 8 bases matching TRBD1. CDR1 is SQVTM and CDR2 is ANQGSEA in the germline V gene. V shed 1 base and J 6 bases; nucleotides not matched to a gene: 8. CDR3 length equals 14 residues. CDR3 sequence: CSVEGDRRSAEQYF. CDR3 nucleotide sequence: TGCAGCGTTGAAGGGGACAGGCGATCCGCCGAGCAGTACTTC.

This clonotype was seen only a few times. The chain is built from TRBV24-1 and TRBJ2-5; TRBD2 is a possible D gene (5 bases). The V end was cut by 9 bases, the J end by 5 bases, with 15 bases between. The V gene's germline CDR1 is KGHDR and CDR2 SFDVKD. The CDR3 is made up of 13 amino acids. The CDR3 DNA reads TGTGCCACCGCCTTGCACGGCGGGGAGACCCAGTACTTC. This encodes CATALHGGETQYF.

The chain carries TRBV6-4 and TRBJ1-2; D gene ambiguous. The CDR3 is made up of 14 amino acids. The germline V and J ends were trimmed by 2 bases and 4 bases, with 11 bases remaining between them. Germline-derived CDR1 and CDR2 are MRHNA and SNTAGT. CDR3 amino acids: CASSDGKLPYGYTF. As DNA, the CDR3 is TGTGCCAGCAGTGACGGAAAGCTACCCTATGGCTACACCTTC.

The rearrangement links TRBV10-3 to TRBJ2-7; TRBD1 aligns across 11 bases. In germline, CDR1 is ENHRY, CDR2 SYGVKD. This CDR3 region has 13 residues. The trim removed 8 bases at V and 4 bases at J, leaving 4 bases unmatched. The CDR3 nucleotides read TGTGCCATCGGACAGGGGGCTCAATACGAGCAGTACTTC. The encoded protein is CAIGQGAQYEQYF.

This clonotype turned up a few times. CDR3 sequence: CASGRPANTEAFF. The CDR3 DNA sequence: TGTGCCAGCGGGAGGCCAGCGAACACTGAAGCTTTCTTT. V gene TRBV28 combines with J gene TRBJ1-1; no definite D call. CDR1 MDHEN and CDR2 SYDVKM come from the germline V gene. The CDR3 has 13 amino acids. V lost 8 bases to trimming and J lost 1 base, with 11 bases between them.

This rearrangement joins TRBV5-1 to TRBJ1-2, with D unclear. Trimming left V 4 bases short and J 8 bases short, with 15 bases between. This CDR3 is built from 13 residues. Germline V CDR1 and CDR2: SGHRS, YFSETQ. CDR3 sequence (DNA): TGCGCCAGCAGCCCAACGGGATCGAGCGGCTACACCTTC. Translating it yields CASSPTGSSGYTF.

About this clonotype itself: A much larger clone sits a single nucleotide away, making a read error possible. CDR3 coding DNA: TGTGCCAGCGGCCTCTTGGGGACAGGGTACGAGCAGTACTTC. Protein: CASGLLGTGYEQYF. This rearrangement joins TRBV11-1 to TRBJ2-7; 9 bases agree with TRBD1. Trimming at V came to 8 bases and at J to 4 bases, leaving 9 bases not matched to a gene. The CDR3 runs to 14 residues. Germline CDR1 and CDR2: SGHAT and FQDESV (reference sequence).

The chain couples TRBV20-1 to TRBJ2-5; D gene ambiguous. The CDR3 loop spans 13 amino acids. V was shortened by 7 bases and J by 9 bases, with 21 bases between the two germline ends. CDR1 is DFQATT, CDR2 SNEGSKA, per germline (reference sequence). The CDR3 region is CSVALSGYQPQYF. Here the CDR3 DNA reads TGCAGTGTCGCCCTCAGTGGATATCAGCCCCAGTACTTC.

CDR3 sequence reads: CSVDGVKYEQYF. As DNA, the CDR3 is TGCAGCGTTGACGGGGTTAAGTACGAGCAGTACTTC. The chain links TRBV29-1 to TRBJ2-7; TRBD2 might be the D (5 bases). Germline V gives CDR1 SQVTM, CDR2 ANQGSEA. Trimming cost V 3 bases and J 4 bases, with 10 bases left between them. There are 12 residues in the CDR3.

This clonotype was seen once. V is TRBV20-1 and J is TRBJ1-2; possible D gene TRBD1, 5 bases. Trimming removed 4 bases from V and 7 bases from J, with 10 bases in between. The germline gives CDR1 DFQATT, CDR2 SNEGSKA (reference sequence). The CDR3 has 11 amino acids. Here the CDR3 DNA reads TGCAGTGCTACACCGGGACGTGGCTACACCTTC. It translates to CSATPGRGYTF.

Ten or more counts support this clonotype. The V and J genes are TRBV29-1 and TRBJ1-5; D perhaps matches TRBD1 (5 bases). Deletions cut 4 bases from V and 2 bases from J, with 9 bases between. This CDR3 spans 13 amino acids. Germline V gives CDR1 SQVTM, CDR2 ANQGSEA. The CDR3 sequence: CSVGGGGNQPQHF. The CDR3 nucleotides read TGCAGCGTTGGGGGGGGAGGCAATCAGCCCCAGCATTTT.

This clonotype was found many times. The V and J genes are TRBV11-2 and TRBJ2-7; D is perhaps TRBD1 (6 bases). Germline V gene data show CDR1 as SGHAT and CDR2 as FQNNGV. CDR3 size: 13 residues. V dropped 4 bases and J dropped 3 bases, with 10 bases sitting between them. CDR3 region: CASSSRGRYEQYF. In DNA form, the CDR3 reads TGTGCCAGCAGCTCCAGGGGACGCTACGAGCAGTACTTC.

The V gene is TRBV7-6, the J gene TRBJ2-7, with 15 bases aligning to TRBD2. The CDR3 spans 18 residues. J lost 0 bases, V lost 6 bases, and 9 bases had no gene match. In germline, CDR1 is SGHVS, CDR2 FNYEAQ. The CDR3 region is CASRPGTSGRSLSYEQYF. The CDR3 DNA sequence: TGTGCCAGCAGGCCCGGGACTAGCGGGAGGTCCCTCTCCTACGAGCAGTACTTC.

The genes are TRBV7-2 and TRBJ1-6; 9 bases match TRBD1. This CDR3 region has 15 residues. Trimming took 5 bases from V and 10 from J; bases not matched to a gene: 9. The germline V gene has CDR1 SGHTA and CDR2 FQGNSA. The CDR3 here is CASSPRTGDTSPLHF. The CDR3, as DNA: TGTGCCAGCAGCCCCCGGACAGGGGATACGTCACCCCTCCACTTT.

This clonotype was observed a handful of times. The gene calls are TRBV7-9 and TRBJ2-7; 9 positions match TRBD2. The J call may be incorrect, as the DNA end agrees better with TRBJ2-1. This CDR3 comprises 16 residues. Germline CDR1 and CDR2: SEHNR and FQNEAQ (reference sequence). The CDR3 sequence is CASSPGSGRVGNEQFF. The CDR3 DNA sequence: TGTGCCAGCAGCCCCGGTAGCGGGAGAGTAGGAAATGAGCAGTTCTTC.

This clonotype was recorded only once. A clone one base away is much larger, so this may be a read error. V usage is TRBV7-6 and J usage is TRBJ1-1; D remains unclear. CDR3 length equals 16 residues. Germline V lookup: CDR1 SGHVS, CDR2 FNYEAQ. CDR3 region: CASSRRREVSNTEAFF. The CDR3 DNA reads TGCGCCAGCAGCCGTCGGAGGGAAGTTTCGAACACTGAAGCTTTCTTT.

This clonotype was seen ten or more times. The gene calls are TRBV28 and TRBJ1-2; D call uncertain. The V end was cut by 5 bases, the J end by 4 bases, with 14 bases between. Germline loops: CDR1 MDHEN, CDR2 SYDVKM. The CDR3 covers 14 residues. The CDR3 DNA follows: TGTGCCAGCAGTCCCCGGGTCTTAAGCTATGGCTACACCTTC. Amino acids: CASSPRVLSYGYTF.